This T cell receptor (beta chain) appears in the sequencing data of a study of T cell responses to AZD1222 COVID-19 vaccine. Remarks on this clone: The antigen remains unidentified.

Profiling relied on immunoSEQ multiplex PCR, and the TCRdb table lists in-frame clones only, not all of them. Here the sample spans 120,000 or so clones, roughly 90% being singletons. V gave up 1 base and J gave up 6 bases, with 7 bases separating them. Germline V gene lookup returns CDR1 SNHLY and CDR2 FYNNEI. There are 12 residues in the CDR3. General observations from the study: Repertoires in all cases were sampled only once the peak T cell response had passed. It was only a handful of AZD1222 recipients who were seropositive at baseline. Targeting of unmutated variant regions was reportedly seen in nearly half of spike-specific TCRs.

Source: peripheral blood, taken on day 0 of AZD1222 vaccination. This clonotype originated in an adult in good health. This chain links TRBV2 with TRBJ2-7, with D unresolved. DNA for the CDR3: TGTGCCAGCAGTGAAGACCTAGGCGAGCAGTACTTC. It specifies CASSEDLGEQYF.